A selection of T cell receptor beta chains follows, all from one sample in a study of T cells in localized non-small cell lung cancer. Sequenced by immunoSEQ multiplex PCR; TCRdb stores in-frame clones only, minus some. Found here are more than 6,000 clones, under 65% of them singletons; the top ten hold roughly 2.9%. This specimen was lymph node tissue, taken before any cancer treatment. These receptors came from a female donor of 60 years or more with stage I lung adenocarcinoma. Both conserved end residues are part of each CDR3. D genes are given only for firm matches. The size of a clone is reported for some rows only, either as once, few or many, or as a class for expanded clones.

TRBJ1-5 NA TRBV19 NA TGTGCCAGTAGTCTATCACGTAGCAATCAGCCCCAGCATTTT CASSLSRSNQPQHF
TRBJ2-5 NA TRBV19 NA TGTGCCAGTAGTGCCTATGGGGAGACCCAGTACTTC CASSAYGETQYF
TRBJ2-1 NA TRBV12-5 NA TGTGCTAGTGGTTTGTCGTCCAGTCTCAATGAGCAGTTCTTC CASGLSSSLNEQFF
TRBJ2-7 few TRBV6-8 TRBD2 TGTGCCAGCAGGATCGGACTAGCGGGAGTTTACGAGCAGTACTTC CASRIGLAGVYEQYF
TRBJ2-2 few TRBV5-1 NA TGCGCCAGCAGCCCTGGCGATCGAGACACCGGGGAGCTGTTTTTT CASSPGDRDTGELFF
TRBJ2-7 NA TRBV11-3 NA TGTGCCAGCAGCTTAGGGGGGCCGCCTACCTACGAGCAGTACTTC CASSLGGPPTYEQYF
TRBJ1-2 few TRBV11-3 TRBD1 TGTGCCAGCAGCTTAGATGGACAGGGCTATGGCTACACCTTC CASSLDGQGYGYTF
TRBJ2-5 NA TRBV19 TRBD1 TGTGCCAGTAGTTCCGGACAGGGGGGGACCCAGTACTTC CASSSGQGGTQYF
TRBJ1-4 few TRBV2 NA TGTGCCAGCAGTCCGTATAGGGGGACTAATGAAAAACTGTTTTTT CASSPYRGTNEKLFF
TRBJ1-2 NA TRBV28 NA TGTGCCAGCTCAGAGGGTGAATATGGCTACACCTTC CASSEGEYGYTF
TRBJ2-7 large TRBV15 NA TGTGCCACCAGCAGAATCCCGGACAGAACCTACGAGCAGTACTTC CATSRIPDRTYEQYF
TRBJ2-3 NA TRBV9 TRBD2 TGTGCCAGCAGCTTGGGGACTAGCGGGGTGAGCACAGATACGCAGTATTTT CASSLGTSGVSTDTQYF
TRBJ2-5 NA TRBV15 NA TGTGCCACCAGCAGAGCGGGGCAGTTGGGAGAGACCCAGTACTTC CATSRAGQLGETQYF
TRBJ1-4 NA TRBV29-1 NA TGCAGCGGTACCTTTACTCGGGGTGAAAAACTGTTTTTT CSGTFTRGEKLFF
TRBJ2-3 NA TRBV28 NA TGTGCCAGCAGTTTAGTTGGGTTGCGGGGAGCCGGCACAGATACGCAGTATTTT CASSLVGLRGAGTDTQYF
TRBJ1-5 NA TRBV19 NA TGTGCCAGTAGCGATAGGTCGGGGAACGCGCGCAATCAGCCCCAGCATTTT CASSDRSGNARNQPQHF
TRBJ2-7 few TRBV28 NA TGTGCCAGCAGTTCCCCAGGCGTCTACGAGCAGTACTTC CASSSPGVYEQYF
TRBJ2-3 NA TRBV7-6 TRBD2 TGTGCCAGCAGCTCCCGGACTAGCGTTGGTGGTACGCAGTATTTT CASSSRTSVGGTQYF
TRBJ1-4 few TRBV4-1 NA TGCGCCAGCAGCCAAGATTTGACTAATGAAAAACTGTTTTTT CASSQDLTNEKLFF
TRBJ1-1 NA TRBV5-1 NA TGCGCCAGCAGCTTGGGCGCAGGGGTGAACACTGAAGCTTTCTTT CASSLGAGVNTEAFF
TRBJ1-6 NA TRBV19 NA TGTGCCAGTAGTCCTGGGGTCTCGAGCTCCTATAATTCACCCCTCCACTTT CASSPGVSSSYNSPLHF
TRBJ1-4 NA TRBV19 TRBD1 TGTGCCAGTAGCCAGACAGGGAGCAATGAAAAACTGTTTTTT CASSQTGSNEKLFF
TRBJ2-7 few TRBV30 NA TGTGCCTGGAGCCTAACACCACTCTCCTACGAGCAGTACTTC CAWSLTPLSYEQYF